The source of this T cell receptor (beta chain) is a study of CD8+CD57+ T cells in acquired aplastic anemia (dated by TCRdb to the late 2010s). In terms of the full investigation: DNA extracted from sorted CD4+ and CD8+ cells had a mean of about 3.3 ug, with a range of 0.2 to 27.4 ug. For healthy donor samples, the average read count was about 9.8 million for CD4+ cells and 11 million to 13 million for CD8+ cells. Results and caveats for the whole study, not just this receptor: No significant difference in CD8+ Simpson's diversity was found between patients and healthy controls (P=0.060). Over 25 CD8+ CDR3 sequences were found in both patients and controls but appeared to be highly expressed in patients and within the immunodominant clones of the patients.

TCR repertoires of sorted CD4+ and CD8+ blood T cells from severe aplastic anemia patients and healthy subjects were deep-sequenced in the study. Ficoll-Paque density gradient centrifugation was used to isolate peripheral blood mononuclear cells. Before DNA extraction, CD4+ and CD8+ T cells were sorted by FACS or by magnetic beads. A note on this clonotype: Its antigen is still unknown. Base-call qualities are not available, and no considerably larger clone is one nucleotide away.

Genomic DNA served as template for TCR beta VDJ combination and CDR3 sequence profiling. An Illumina HiSeq 2000 was the platform used for TCR repertoire sequencing. The source study handled its data this way. Repertoire assessment relied on Simpson's diversity index, CDR3 size and DJ length profiles, and TRBV/TRBJ rearrangement plots. Whichever DNA sequence was most abundant in the deep sequencing data was defined as the immunodominant clone. CDR3 amino acid sequences were screened for sharing across subjects and compared with published repertoires and the VDJdb database. TCRdb handled the public reads itself, with Q25 trimming in fastp and clone calling in MiXCR, and kept productive beta chains. Here each entry gathers all rows of one CDR3 protein and keeps the most common genes and DNA. TCRdb, rather than the study authors, made the V and J calls. In all, the sample holds more than 150,000 distinct CDR3 sequences, and approximately 46% of those were seen once. The leading ten clones occupy approximately 2.9% of the sample.

The specimen sequenced was sorted CD4+, CD8+, or CD8+CD57+ T cells (not recorded which) from PBMCs. The receptor's source is a human donor in good health.

The bases are TGTGCCAGCTCACTCGAAGATATGAACACTGAAGCTTTCTTT. Translation gives CASSLEDMNTEAFF. The chain is encoded by TRBV18 joined to TRBJ1-1; no D segment can be confidently identified. The CDR3 measures 14 amino acids from cysteine to phenylalanine. The kept DNA is CDR3 alone, 42 bases in frame from the first base. V and J lose 4 bases and 0 bases, and a span of 9 bases separates them. The germline V gene gives CDR1 as KGHSH and CDR2 as LQKENI.